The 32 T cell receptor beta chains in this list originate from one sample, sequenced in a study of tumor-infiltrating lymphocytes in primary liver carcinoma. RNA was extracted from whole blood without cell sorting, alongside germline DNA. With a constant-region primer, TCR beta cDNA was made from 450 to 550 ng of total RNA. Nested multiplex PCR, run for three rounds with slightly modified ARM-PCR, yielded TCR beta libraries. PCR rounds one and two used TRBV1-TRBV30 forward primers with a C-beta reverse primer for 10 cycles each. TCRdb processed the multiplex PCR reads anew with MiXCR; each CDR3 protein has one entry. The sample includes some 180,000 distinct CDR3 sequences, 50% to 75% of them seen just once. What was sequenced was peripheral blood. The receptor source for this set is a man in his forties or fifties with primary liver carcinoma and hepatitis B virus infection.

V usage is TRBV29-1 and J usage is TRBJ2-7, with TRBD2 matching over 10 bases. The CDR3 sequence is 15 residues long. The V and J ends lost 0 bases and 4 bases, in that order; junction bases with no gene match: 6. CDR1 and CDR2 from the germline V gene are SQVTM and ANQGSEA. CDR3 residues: CSVEEVAGGGYEQYF. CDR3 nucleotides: TGCAGCGTTGAAGAGGTAGCGGGAGGAGGGTACGAGCAGTACTTC.

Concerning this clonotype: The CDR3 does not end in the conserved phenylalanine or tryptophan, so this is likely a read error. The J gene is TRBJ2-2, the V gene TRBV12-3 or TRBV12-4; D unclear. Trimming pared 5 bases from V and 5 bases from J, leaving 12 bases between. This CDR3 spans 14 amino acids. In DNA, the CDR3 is TGTGCCAGCAGTCCCTTACCAGAGACCGGGGAGCTGTTTTCT. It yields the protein CASSPLPETGELFS.

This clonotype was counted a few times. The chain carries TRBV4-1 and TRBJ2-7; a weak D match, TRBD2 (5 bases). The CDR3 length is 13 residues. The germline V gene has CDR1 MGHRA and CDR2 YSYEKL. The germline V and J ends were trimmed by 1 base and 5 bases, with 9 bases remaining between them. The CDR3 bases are TGCGCCAGCAGCCAAGGGGGAGTCCACGAGCAGTACTTC. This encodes CASSQGGVHEQYF.

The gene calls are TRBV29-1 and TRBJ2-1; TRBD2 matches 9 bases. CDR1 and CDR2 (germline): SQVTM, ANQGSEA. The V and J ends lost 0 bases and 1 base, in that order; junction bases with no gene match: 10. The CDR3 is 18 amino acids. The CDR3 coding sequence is TGCAGCGTTGAAGATGTTAAGACTAGCGGACGGTCCTACAATGAGCAGTTCTTC. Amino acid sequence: CSVEDVKTSGRSYNEQFF.

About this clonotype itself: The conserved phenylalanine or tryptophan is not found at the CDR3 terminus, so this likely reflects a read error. CDR3 sequence (DNA): TGTGCCAGCATTGACACGACCAACCCCAAGGGCTACACCTCC. Its translation is CASIDTTNPKGYTS. The chain combines TRBV6-5 with TRBJ1-2; D is ambiguous. Trimming stripped 7 bases from V and 8 bases from J, with 20 bases between. This CDR3 contains 14 residues. CDR1 and CDR2 from the germline V gene are MNHEY and SVGAGI.

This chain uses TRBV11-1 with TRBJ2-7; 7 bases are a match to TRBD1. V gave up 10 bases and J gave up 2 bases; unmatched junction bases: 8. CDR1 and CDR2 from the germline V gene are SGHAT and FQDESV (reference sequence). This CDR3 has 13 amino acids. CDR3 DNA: TGTGCCAACAGTTCCGGGACAGCCTACGAGCAGTACTTC. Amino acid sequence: CANSSGTAYEQYF.

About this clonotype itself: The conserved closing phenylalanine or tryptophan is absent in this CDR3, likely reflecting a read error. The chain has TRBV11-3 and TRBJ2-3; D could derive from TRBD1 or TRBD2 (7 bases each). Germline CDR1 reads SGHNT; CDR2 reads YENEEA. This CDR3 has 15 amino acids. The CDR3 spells CASGLGGGGSDTQYS. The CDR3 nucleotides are TGTGCCAGCGGCTTAGGGGGCGGGGGCTCAGATACGCAGTATTCT.

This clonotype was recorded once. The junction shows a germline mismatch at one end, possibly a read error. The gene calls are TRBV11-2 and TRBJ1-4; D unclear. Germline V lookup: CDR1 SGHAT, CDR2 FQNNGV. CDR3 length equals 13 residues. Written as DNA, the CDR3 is TGTACCAGCAGCTCTGTGACGAGTGAAAAACTGTTTTTT. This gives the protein CTSSSVTSEKLFF.

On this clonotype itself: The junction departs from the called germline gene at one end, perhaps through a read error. CDR3 in amino acids: CACSQDLQFGNTIYF. CDR3 DNA sequence: TGTGCCTGCAGCCAAGATCTACAGTTTGGAAACACCATATATTTT. The chain employs TRBV14 and TRBJ1-3; D gene ambiguous. There are 15 residues in the CDR3. Germline loops: CDR1 SGHDN, CDR2 FVKESK.

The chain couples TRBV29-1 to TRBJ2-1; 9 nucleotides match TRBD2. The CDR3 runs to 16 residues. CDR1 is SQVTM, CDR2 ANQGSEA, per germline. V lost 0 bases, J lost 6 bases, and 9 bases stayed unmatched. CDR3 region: CSVEDRASGKINEQFF. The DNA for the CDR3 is TGCAGCGTTGAAGATCGAGCTAGCGGGAAAATCAATGAGCAGTTCTTC.

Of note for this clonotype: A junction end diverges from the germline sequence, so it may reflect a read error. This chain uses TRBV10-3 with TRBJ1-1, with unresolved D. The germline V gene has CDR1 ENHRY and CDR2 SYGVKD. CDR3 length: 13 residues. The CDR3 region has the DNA TGTGCCATCAGGAAGACCATGAACACTGAAACTTTCTTT. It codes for CAIRKTMNTETFF.

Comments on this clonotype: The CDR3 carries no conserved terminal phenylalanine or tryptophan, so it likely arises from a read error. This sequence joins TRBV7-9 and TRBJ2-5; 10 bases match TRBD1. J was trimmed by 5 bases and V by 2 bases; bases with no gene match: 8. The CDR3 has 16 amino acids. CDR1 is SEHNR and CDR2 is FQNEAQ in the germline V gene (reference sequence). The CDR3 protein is CASSLRDRGVEETQYY. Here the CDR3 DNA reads TGTGCCAGCAGCTTAAGGGACAGGGGAGTGGAGGAGACCCAGTACTAC.

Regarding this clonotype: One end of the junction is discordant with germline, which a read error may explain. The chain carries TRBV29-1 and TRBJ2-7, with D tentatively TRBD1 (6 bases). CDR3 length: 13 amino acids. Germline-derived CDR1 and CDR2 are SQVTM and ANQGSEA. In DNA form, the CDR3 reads TGCAGCGCTGAAGGGGGTCAACCCTACGAGCAGTACTTC. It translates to CSAEGGQPYEQYF.

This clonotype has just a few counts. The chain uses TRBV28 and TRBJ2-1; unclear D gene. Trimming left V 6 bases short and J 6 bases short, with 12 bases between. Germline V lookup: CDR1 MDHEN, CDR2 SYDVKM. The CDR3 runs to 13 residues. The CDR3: CASSTLGPNEQFF. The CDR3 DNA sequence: TGTGCCAGCAGCACTTTAGGACCCAATGAGCAGTTCTTC. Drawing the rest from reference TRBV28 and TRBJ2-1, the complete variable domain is DVKVTQSSRYLVKRTGEKVFLECVQDMDHENMFWYRQDPGLGLRLIYFSYDVKMKEKGDIPEGYSVSREKKERFSLILESASTNQTSMYLCASSTLGPNEQFFGPGTRLTVL.

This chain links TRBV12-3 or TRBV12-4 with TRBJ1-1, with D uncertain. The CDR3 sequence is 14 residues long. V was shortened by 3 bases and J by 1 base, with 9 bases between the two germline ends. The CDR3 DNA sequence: TGTGCCAGCAGTTTTACCCTACAGAACACTGAAGCTTTCTTT. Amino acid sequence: CASSFTLQNTEAFF.

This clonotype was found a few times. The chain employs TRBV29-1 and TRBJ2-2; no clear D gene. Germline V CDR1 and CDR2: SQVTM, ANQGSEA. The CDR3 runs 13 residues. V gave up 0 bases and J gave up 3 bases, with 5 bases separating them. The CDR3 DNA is TGCAGCGTTGAAGACAGATACACCGGGGAGCTGTTTTTT. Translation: CSVEDRYTGELFF.

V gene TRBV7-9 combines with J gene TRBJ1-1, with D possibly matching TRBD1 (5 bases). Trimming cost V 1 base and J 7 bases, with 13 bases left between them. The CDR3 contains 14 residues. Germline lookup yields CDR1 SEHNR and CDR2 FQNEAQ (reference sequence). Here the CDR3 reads CASSLDPPGLEAFF. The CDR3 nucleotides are TGTGCCAGCAGCTTAGACCCGCCGGGACTTGAAGCTTTCTTT. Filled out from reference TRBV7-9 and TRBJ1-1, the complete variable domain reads DTGVSQNPRHKITKRGQNVTFRCDPISEHNRLYWYRQTLGQGPEFLTYFQNEAQLEKSRLLSDRFSAERPKGSFSTLEIQRTEQGDSAMYLCASSLDPPGLEAFFGQGTRLTVV.

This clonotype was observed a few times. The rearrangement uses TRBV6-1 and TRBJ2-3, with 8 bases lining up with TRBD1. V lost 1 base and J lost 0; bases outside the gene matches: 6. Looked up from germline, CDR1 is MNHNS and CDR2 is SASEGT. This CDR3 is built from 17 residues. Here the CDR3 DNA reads TGTGCCAGCAGTGAAGTCCCAGGGGGCGCTAGCACAGATACGCAGTATTTT. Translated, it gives CASSEVPGGASTDTQYF.

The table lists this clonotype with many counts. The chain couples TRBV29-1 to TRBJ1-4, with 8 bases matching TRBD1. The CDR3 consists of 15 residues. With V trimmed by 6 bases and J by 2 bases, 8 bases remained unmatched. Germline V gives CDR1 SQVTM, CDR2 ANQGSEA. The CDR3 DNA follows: TGCAGCGTGATGCAGGGGGCGTTCACTAATGAAAAACTGTTTTTT. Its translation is CSVMQGAFTNEKLFF. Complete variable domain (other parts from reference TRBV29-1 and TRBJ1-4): SAVISQKPSRDICQRGTSLTIQCQVDSQVTMMFWYRQQPGQSLTLIATANQGSEATYESGFVIDKFPISRPNLTFSTLTVSNMSPEDSSIYLCSVMQGAFTNEKLFFGSGTQLSVL.

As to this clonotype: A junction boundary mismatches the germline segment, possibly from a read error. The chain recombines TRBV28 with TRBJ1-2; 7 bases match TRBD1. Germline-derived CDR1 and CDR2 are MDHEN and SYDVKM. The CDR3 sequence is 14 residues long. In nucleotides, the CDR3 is TGCGCCAGCATTGGGACAGTGATTAACTATGGCTACACCTTC. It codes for CASIGTVINYGYTF.

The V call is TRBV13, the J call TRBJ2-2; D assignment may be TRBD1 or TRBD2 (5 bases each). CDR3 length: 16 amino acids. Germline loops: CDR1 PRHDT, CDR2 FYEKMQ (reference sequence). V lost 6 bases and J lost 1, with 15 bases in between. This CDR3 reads CASSFQGVGNTGELFF. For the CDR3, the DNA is TGTGCCAGCAGTTTCCAGGGAGTTGGGAACACCGGGGAGCTGTTTTTT.

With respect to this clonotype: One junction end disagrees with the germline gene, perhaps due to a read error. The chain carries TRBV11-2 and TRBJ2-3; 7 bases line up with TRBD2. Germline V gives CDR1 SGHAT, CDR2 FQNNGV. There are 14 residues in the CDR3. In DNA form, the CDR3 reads TGTGCGAGCAGACCACCCAGCGGGGCAGATTCGCAGTATTTT. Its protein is CASRPPSGADSQYF.

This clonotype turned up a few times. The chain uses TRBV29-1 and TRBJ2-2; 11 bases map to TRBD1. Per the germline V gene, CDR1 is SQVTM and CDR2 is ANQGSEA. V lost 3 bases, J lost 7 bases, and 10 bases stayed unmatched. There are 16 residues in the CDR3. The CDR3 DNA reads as TGCAGCGTTGAGGATGCGGGACAGGGGGTTGGCGGGGAGCTGTTTTTT. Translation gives CSVEDAGQGVGGELFF.

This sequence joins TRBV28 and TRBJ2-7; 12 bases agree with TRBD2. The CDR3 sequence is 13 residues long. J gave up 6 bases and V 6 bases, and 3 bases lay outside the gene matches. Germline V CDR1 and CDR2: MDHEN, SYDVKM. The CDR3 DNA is TGTGCCAGCAGGACTAGCGGGAGTACCGAGCAGTACTTC. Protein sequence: CASRTSGSTEQYF.

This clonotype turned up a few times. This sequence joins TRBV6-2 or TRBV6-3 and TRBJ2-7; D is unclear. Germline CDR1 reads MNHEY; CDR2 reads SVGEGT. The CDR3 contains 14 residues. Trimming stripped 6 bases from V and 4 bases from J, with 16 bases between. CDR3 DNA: TGTGCCAGCAGCCCCGGAACCCCAGGATACGAGCAGTACTTC. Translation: CASSPGTPGYEQYF.

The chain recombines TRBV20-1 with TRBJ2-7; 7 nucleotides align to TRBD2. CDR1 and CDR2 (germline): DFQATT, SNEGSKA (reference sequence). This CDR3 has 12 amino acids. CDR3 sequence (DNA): TGCACAGGTCAGACTAGCAGCGACGAGCAGTACTTC. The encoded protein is CTGQTSSDEQYF.

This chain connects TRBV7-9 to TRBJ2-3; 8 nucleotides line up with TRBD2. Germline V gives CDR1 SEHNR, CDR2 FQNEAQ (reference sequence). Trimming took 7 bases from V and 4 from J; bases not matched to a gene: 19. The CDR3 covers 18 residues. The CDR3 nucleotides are TGTGCCAGCACCACCACAGTGCGACGGGAGGGGTTGTCAGATACGCAGTATTTT. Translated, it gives CASTTTVRREGLSDTQYF. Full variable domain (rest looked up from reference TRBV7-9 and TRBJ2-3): DTGVSQNPRHKITKRGQNVTFRCDPISEHNRLYWYRQTLGQGPEFLTYFQNEAQLEKSRLLSDRFSAERPKGSFSTLEIQRTEQGDSAMYLCASTTTVRREGLSDTQYFGPGTRLTVL.

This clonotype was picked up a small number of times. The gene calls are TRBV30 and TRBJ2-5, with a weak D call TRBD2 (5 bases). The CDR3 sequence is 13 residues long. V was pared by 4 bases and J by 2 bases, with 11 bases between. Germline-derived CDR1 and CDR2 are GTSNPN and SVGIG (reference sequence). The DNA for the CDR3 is TGTGCCTGGACCGGGAAACAGCAAGAGACCCAGTACTTC. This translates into CAWTGKQQETQYF. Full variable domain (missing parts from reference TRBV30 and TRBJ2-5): SQTIHQWPATLVQPVGSPLSLECTVEGTSNPNLYWYRQAAGRGLQLLFYSVGIGQISSEVPQNLSASRPQDRQFILSSKKLLLSDSGFYLCAWTGKQQETQYFGPGTRLLVL.

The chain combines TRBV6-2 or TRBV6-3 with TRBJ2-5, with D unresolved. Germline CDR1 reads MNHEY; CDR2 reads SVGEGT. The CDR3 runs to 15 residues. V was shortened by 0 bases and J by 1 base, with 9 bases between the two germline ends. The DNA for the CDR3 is TGTGCCAGCAGTTACTCGGAGAACAGCCAAGAGACCCAGTACTTC. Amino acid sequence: CASSYSENSQETQYF.

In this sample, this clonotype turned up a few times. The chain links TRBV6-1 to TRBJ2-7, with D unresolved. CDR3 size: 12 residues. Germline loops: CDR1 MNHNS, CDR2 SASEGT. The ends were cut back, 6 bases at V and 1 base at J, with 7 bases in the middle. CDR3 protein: CASRKDSYEQYF. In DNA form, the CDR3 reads TGTGCCAGCAGAAAGGATTCCTACGAGCAGTACTTC.

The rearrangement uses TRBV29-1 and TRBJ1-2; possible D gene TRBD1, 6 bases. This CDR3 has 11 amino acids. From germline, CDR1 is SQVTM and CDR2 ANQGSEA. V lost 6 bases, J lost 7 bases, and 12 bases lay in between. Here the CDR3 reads CSVGGQGGYTF. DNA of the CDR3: TGCAGCGTGGGGGGGCAAGGTGGCTACACCTTC.

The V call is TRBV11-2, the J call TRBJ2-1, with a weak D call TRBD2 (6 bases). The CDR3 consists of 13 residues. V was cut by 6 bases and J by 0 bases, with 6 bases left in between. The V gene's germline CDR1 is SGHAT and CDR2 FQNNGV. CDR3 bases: TGTGCCAGCAGGGAGGGCTCCTACAATGAGCAGTTCTTC. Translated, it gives CASREGSYNEQFF.